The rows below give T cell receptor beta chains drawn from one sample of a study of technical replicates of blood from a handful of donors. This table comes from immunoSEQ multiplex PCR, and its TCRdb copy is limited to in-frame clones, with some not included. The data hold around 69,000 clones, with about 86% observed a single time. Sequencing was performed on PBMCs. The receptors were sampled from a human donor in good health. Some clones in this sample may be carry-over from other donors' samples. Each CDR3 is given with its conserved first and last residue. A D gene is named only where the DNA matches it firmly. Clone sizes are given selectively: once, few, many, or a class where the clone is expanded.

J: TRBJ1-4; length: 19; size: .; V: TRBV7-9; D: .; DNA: TGTGCCAGCAGCCCAAACTTGTGGGCCACAAGGGGGACTAATGAAAAACTGTTTTTT; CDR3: CASSPNLWATRGTNEKLFF
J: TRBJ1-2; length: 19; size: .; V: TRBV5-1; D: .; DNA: TGCGCCAGCAGCTTGGCCTCGGCAGGGGCCCGCGGTGAACTATATGGCTACACCTTC; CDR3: CASSLASAGARGELYGYTF
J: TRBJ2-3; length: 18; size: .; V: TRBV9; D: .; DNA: TGTGCCAGCAGCGTAGAATCCTTGGCCTCCACCAGCACAGATACGCAGTATTTT; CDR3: CASSVESLASTSTDTQYF
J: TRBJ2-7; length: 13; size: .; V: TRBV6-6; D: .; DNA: TGTGCCAGCAGTCCCAGTGCCGGGGTCGAGCAGTACTTC; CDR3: CASSPSAGVEQYF
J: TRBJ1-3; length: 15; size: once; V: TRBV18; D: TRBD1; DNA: TGTGCCAGCTCACCGGGGACAGGGGTTGGAAACACCATATATTTT; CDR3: CASSPGTGVGNTIYF
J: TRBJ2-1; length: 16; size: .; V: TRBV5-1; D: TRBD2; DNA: TGCGCCAGCAGCCCGGAACTAGCGGGAGGATACAATGAGCAGTTCTTC; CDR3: CASSPELAGGYNEQFF
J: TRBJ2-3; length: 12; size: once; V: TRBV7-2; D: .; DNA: TGTGCCAGCAGCCAGGACACAGATACGCAGTATTTT; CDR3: CASSQDTDTQYF
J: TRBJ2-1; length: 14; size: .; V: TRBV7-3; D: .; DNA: TGTGCCAGCGGGGGAGGCGGGGTGTACAATGAGCAGTTCTTC; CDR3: CASGGGGVYNEQFF
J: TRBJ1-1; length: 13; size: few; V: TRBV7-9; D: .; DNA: TGTGCCAGCAGCGTCACAGGGAACACTGAAGCTTTCTTT; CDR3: CASSVTGNTEAFF
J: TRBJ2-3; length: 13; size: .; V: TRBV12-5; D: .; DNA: TGTGCTAGTGGTTTCCTTCGCACAGATACGCAGTATTTT; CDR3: CASGFLRTDTQYF
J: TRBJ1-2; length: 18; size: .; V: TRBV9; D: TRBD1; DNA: TGTGCCAGCAGCGTATATCAACAACCGGGACAGGGTCGCTATGGCTACACCTTC; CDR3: CASSVYQQPGQGRYGYTF
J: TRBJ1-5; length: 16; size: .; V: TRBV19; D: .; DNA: TGTGCCAGTAGTACCCCGGATGGAGGGGAGAATCAGCCCCAGCATTTT; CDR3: CASSTPDGGENQPQHF
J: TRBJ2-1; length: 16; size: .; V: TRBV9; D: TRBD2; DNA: TGTGCCAGCAGCCACTACGAAGGGCGGGGGGGCGATGAGCAGTTCTTC; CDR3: CASSHYEGRGGDEQFF
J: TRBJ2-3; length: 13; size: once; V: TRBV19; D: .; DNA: TGTGCCACGGCACGGAGAAGCACAGATACGCAGTATTTT; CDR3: CATARRSTDTQYF
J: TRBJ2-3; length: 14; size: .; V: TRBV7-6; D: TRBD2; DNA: TGTGCCAGCAGCTTAGCGGGGGGGACAGATACGCAGTATTTT; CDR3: CASSLAGGTDTQYF
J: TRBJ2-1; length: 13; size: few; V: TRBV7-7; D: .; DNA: TGTGCCAGCAGCTTAGAACTAGGCAATGAGCAGTTCTTC; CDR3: CASSLELGNEQFF
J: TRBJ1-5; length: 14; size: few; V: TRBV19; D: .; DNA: TGTGCCAGTACCATGGAGGGACGGTTTCAGCCCCAGCATTTT; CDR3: CASTMEGRFQPQHF
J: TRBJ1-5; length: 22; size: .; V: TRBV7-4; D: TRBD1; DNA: TGTGCCAGCAGCTCAATCCCCGACCTCCGGGACAGGGGCGGTACAGGCAATCAGCCCCAGCATTTT; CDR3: CASSSIPDLRDRGGTGNQPQHF
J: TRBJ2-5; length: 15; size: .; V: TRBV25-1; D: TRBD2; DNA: TGTGCCAGCAGTGTTCTAGCGGGGGAACAAGAGACCCAGTACTTC; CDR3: CASSVLAGEQETQYF
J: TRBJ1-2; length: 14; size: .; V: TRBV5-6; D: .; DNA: TGTGCCAGCAGCTCCCCTGGAGCACTTAGGGGCTACACCTTC; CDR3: CASSSPGALRGYTF
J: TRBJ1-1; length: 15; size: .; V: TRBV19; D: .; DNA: TGTGCCAGTAGTGATTTGACAACCGGGAACACTGAAGCTTTCTTT; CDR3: CASSDLTTGNTEAFF
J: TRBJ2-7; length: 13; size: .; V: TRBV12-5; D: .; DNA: TGTGCTAGTGGTTTGACAGGAACTTACGAGCAGTACTTC; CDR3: CASGLTGTYEQYF
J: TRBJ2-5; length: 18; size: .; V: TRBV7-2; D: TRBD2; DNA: TGTGCCAGCAGCTTACTCCCCACCGGGGGGAAGGTCCAAGAGACCCAGTACTTC; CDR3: CASSLLPTGGKVQETQYF
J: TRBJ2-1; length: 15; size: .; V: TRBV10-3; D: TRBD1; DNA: TGTGCCATCAGAACCGGGACAGGGGGTTACAATGAGCAGTTCTTC; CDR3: CAIRTGTGGYNEQFF
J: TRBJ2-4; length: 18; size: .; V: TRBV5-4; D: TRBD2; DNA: TGTGCCAGCAGCTCTGGGACTAGCGGGGGAATAGCCAAAAACATTCAGTACTTC; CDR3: CASSSGTSGGIAKNIQYF
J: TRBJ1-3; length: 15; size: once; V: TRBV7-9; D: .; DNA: TGTGCCAGCAGCTTAGTCCAGGGGACTGGAAACACCATATATTTT; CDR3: CASSLVQGTGNTIYF
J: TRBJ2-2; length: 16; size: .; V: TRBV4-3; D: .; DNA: TGCGCCAGCAGCCAAGCGGTCATAACGAACACCGGGGAGCTGTTTTTT; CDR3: CASSQAVITNTGELFF
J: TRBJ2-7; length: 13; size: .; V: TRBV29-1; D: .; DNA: TGCAGCGTTCGTCAAGGGGCCACCTACGAGCAGTACTTC; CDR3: CSVRQGATYEQYF
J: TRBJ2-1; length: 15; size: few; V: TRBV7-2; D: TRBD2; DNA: TGTGCCAGCAGGGGGGGGGTTAGCGGCTACAATGAGCAGTTCTTC; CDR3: CASRGGVSGYNEQFF
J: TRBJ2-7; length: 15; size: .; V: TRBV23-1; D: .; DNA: TGCGCCAGCAGTCAACCTAGAAAGTTGTCCTACGAGCAGTACTTC; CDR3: CASSQPRKLSYEQYF
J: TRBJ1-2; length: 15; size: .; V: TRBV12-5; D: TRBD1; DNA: TGTGCTAGTGGCTATGGGACAGGGGTAAACTATGGCTACACCTTC; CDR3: CASGYGTGVNYGYTF
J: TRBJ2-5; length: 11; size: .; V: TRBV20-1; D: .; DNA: TGCAGCTCCCCAGGGGGGAATGACCAGTACTTC; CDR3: CSSPGGNDQYF
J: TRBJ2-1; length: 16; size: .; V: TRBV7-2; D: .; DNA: TGTGCCAGCAGCCTACTAGTACAACGGGCCTACAATGAGCAGTTCTTC; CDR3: CASSLLVQRAYNEQFF
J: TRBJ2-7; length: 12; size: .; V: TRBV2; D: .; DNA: TGTGCCAGCAGTGAATGGCCGGGCGAGCAGTACTTC; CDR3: CASSEWPGEQYF
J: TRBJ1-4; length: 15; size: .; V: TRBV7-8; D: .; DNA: TGTGCCAGCAGCTACCGACAGGAGATAGGGGAAAAACTGTTTTTT; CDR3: CASSYRQEIGEKLFF
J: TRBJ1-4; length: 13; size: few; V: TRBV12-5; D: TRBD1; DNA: TGTGCTAGTGGTACTGGACAGGGGGAAAAACTGTTTTTT; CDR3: CASGTGQGEKLFF
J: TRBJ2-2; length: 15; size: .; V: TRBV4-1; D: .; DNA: TGCGCCAGCAGCCGGACTTCGCTCTCCACCGGGGAGCTGTTTTTT; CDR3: CASSRTSLSTGELFF
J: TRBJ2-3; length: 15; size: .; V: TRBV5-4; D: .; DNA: TGTGCCAGCAGCTTGGACAGGTCGGTCAAAAATACGCAGTATTTT; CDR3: CASSLDRSVKNTQYF
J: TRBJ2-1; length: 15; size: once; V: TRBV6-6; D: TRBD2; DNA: TGTGCCAGCAGTTCCGGGACTAGCGGTAACAATGAGCAGTTCTTC; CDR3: CASSSGTSGNNEQFF
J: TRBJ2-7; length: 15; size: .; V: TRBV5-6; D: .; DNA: TGTGCCAGCAGCTTTCTATGGACAGAAATTTTGCCGCAGTACTTC; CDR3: CASSFLWTEILPQYF
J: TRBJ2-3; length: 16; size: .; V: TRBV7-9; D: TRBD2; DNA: TGTGCCAGCAGCTTAATAGCGGGGGGCCACACAGATACGCAGTATTTT; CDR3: CASSLIAGGHTDTQYF
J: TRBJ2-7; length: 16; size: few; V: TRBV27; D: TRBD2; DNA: TGTGCCAGCAGTCCACGACCTAGCGGGAGGGTGGGCGAGCAGTACTTC; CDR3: CASSPRPSGRVGEQYF
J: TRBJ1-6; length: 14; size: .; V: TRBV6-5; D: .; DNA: TGTGCCAGCTCGTCGGGGTCCCTTAATTCACCCCTCCACTTT; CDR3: CASSSGSLNSPLHF
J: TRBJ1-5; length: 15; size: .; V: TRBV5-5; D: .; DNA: TGTGCCAGCAGCTTGGAGGGGGGGTATTATCAGCCCCAGCATTTT; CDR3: CASSLEGGYYQPQHF
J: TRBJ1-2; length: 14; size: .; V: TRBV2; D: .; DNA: TGTGCCAGCAGTGGTCGGGGGGTGGGCTATGGCTACACCTTC; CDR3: CASSGRGVGYGYTF
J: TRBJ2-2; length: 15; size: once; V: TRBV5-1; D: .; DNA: TGCGCCAGCAGCTTCGAGGTCGCGAACACCGGGGAGCTGTTTTTT; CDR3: CASSFEVANTGELFF
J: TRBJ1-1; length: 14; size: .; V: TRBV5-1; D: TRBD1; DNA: TGCGCCAGCAGCTCCGGGACAGCGAACACTGAAGCTTTCTTT; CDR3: CASSSGTANTEAFF
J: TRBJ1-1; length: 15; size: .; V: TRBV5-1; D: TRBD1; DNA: TGCGCCAGCAGCCTAACCCCGGGACAGGGAACTGAAGCTTTCTTT; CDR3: CASSLTPGQGTEAFF
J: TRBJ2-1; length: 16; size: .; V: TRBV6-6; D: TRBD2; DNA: TGTGCCAGCAGGACCGGAGCTAGCGGGAGCTTCGATGAGCAGTTCTTC; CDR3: CASRTGASGSFDEQFF
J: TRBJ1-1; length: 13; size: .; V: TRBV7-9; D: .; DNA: TGTGCCAGCAGCGCGACTGCTTCCACTGAAGCTTTCTTT; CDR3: CASSATASTEAFF
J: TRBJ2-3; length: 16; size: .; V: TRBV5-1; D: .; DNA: TGCGCCAGCAGCCTGGTCGGGGCAGGGGTTAAAGATACGCAGTATTTT; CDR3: CASSLVGAGVKDTQYF
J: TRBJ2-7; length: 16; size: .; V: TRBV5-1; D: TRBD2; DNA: TGCGCCAGCAGTCCAGATGTACTAGCGGGCGCCACCGTGCAGTACTTC; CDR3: CASSPDVLAGATVQYF
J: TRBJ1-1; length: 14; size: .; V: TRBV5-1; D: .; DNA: TGCGCCAGCAGCAAGACAGTTCCGAACACTGAAGCTTTCTTT; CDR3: CASSKTVPNTEAFF
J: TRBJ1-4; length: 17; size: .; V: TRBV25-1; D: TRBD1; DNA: TGTGCCAGCAGTGAATCCCGACAGGGGACAACTAATGAAAAACTGTTTTTT; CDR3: CASSESRQGTTNEKLFF
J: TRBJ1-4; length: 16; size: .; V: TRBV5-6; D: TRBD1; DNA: TGTGCCAGCAGTTACTACCGGGACAGGGGAAGTGAAAAACTGTTTTTT; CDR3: CASSYYRDRGSEKLFF